This TCR beta chain was obtained from a study of cytomegalovirus exposure and HLA in healthy donors. Findings and caveats of the study: Researchers counted roughly 150 TCR beta chains as cytomegalovirus-associated. As was reported, the classifier diagnosed cytomegalovirus status with high specificity and sensitivity.

It was the roughly 110-subject validation cohort, separate from the roughly 700-subject first cohort, to which the donors belonged. The assay was immunoSEQ multiplex PCR, and TCRdb's table has in-frame clones only and misses some. The table lists 130,000 to 150,000 clones, nearly 90% of them singletons, with about 10% in the top ten. This clone was seen a handful of times. The antigen is undetermined. The CDR3 loop spans 12 amino acids. The V and J ends lost 5 bases and 6 bases respectively, with 5 bases between them. Looked up from germline, CDR1 is MNHEY and CDR2 is SMNVEV (reference sequence). Sample: PBMCs. The chain employs TRBV27 and TRBJ1-6; D uncertain. The TCR originated in a woman aged 18-30 years in good health and CMV-seropositive. CDR3 sequence reads: CASSPINSPLHF. The CDR3 DNA reads as TGTGCCAGCAGTCCAATTAATTCACCCCTCCACTTT.